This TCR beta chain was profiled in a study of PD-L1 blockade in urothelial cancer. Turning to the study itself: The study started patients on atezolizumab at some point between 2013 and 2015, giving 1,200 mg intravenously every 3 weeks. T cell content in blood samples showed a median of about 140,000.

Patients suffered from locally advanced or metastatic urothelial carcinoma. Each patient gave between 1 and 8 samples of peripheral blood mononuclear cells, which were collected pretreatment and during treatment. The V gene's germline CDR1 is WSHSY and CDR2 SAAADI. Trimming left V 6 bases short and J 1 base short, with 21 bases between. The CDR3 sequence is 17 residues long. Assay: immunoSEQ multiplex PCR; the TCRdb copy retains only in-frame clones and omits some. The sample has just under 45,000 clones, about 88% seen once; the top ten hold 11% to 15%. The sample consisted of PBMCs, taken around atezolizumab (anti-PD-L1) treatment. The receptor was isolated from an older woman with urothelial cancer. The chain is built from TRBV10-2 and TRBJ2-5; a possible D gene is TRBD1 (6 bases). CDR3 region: CASSNFARGSSQETQYF. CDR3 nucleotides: TGCGCCAGCAGCAACTTTGCCAGGGGTTCCAGCCAAGAGACCCAGTACTTC.